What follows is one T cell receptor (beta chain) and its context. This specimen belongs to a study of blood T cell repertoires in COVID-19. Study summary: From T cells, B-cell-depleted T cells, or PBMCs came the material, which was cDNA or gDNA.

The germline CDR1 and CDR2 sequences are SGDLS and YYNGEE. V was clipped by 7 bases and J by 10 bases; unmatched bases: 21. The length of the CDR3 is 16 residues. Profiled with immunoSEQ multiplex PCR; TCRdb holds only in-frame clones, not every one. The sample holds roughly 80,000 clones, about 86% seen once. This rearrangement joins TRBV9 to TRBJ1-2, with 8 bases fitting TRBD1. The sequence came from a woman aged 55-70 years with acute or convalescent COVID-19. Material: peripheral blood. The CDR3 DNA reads TGTGCCAGCCGTAAGGAAATAACAGGGGGTTGGTTCCCCTACACCTTC. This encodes CASRKEITGGWFPYTF. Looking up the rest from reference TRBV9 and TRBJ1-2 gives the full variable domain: DSGVTQTPKHLITATGQRVTLRCSPRSGDLSVYWYQQSLDQGLQFLIQYYNGEERAKGNILERFSAQQFPDLHSELNLSSLELGDSALYFCASRKEITGGWFPYTFGSGTRLTVV.